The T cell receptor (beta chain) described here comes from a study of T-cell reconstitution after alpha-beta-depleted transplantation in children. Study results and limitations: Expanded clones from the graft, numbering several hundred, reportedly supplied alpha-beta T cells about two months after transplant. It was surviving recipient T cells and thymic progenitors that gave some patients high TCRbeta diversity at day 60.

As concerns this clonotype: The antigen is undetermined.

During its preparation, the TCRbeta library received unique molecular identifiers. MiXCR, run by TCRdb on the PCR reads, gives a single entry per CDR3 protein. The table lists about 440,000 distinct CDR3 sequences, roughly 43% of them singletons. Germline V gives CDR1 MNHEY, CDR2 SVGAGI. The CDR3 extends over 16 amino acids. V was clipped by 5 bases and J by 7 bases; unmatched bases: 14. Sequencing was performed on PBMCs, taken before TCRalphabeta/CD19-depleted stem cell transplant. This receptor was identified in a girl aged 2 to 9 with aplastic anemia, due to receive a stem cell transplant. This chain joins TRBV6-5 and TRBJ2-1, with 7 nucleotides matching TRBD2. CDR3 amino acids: CASSNTGPGGENEQFF. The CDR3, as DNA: TGTGCCAGCAGTAACACCGGACCTGGGGGGGAGAATGAGCAGTTCTTC.